Here is one TCR beta chain with its context. The sample is drawn from a study of blood T cell repertoires in COVID-19. On the study more broadly: The United States, Italy and Spain supplied acute and convalescent COVID-19 samples. Sources were T cells, B-cell-depleted T cells, or PBMCs; the material itself was cDNA or gDNA.

In the source study's methods: Counts of nucleated cells, estimated from reference gene primer amplification, were obtained. Using immunoSEQ multiplex PCR, the repertoire was profiled, and TCRdb retains in-frame clones only, with some absent. V and J calls and clone size are as listed in that table; D and trimming were resolved from the DNA. The sample consists of roughly 140,000 clones, more than 70% of them appearing once. CDR3 length: 15 amino acids. The germline V gene has CDR1 SGHTS and CDR2 YDEGEE. Trimming removed 2 bases from V and 3 bases from J, with 15 bases in between. Sequenced input: peripheral blood. This receptor was obtained from a human donor in a cohort sampled during active COVID-19. The chain recombines TRBV5-8 with TRBJ2-7; possibly TRBD2 for D (5 bases). The CDR3, as DNA: TGTGCCAGCAGCTTCGGACTTTCCGCCCACTACGAGCAGTACTTC. Its protein is CASSFGLSAHYEQYF.